The T cell receptor beta chain described here comes from a study of blood T cell repertoires in COVID-19 (dated by TCRdb to 2018 to 2020). Regarding the research as a whole: Samples from collaborators originated in the United States, Italy and Spain and spanned both the acute and convalescent phases of COVID-19. The samples were drawn from two sources: the first 160 participants of the ongoing ImmuneRACE study, and 950 to 1,500 subjects contributed by 6 global collaborators. The repertoires were released in a freely available public database intended as a resource for research on the immune response to SARS-CoV-2. Nearly every sample came with metadata listing a de-identified subject ID, COVID-19 status, age in years and sex. Deeply sampled blood TCRbeta repertoires from subjects exposed to, actively infected with, or recovered from COVID-19 were included in the dataset. The material from the prospective study consisted of cDNA or gDNA derived from T cells, B-cell-depleted T cells, or PBMCs. Where available, HLA class I and class II types were taken from metadata supplied by the sample provider and were not determined by assay-based typing. Beyond this particular receptor, the publication reports: The quantity of clinical and demographic metadata differed by source and by participant and was supplied without curation.

A note on this clone: Its antigen is unknown. Nothing much larger sits one base from this clone, and base qualities are not available.

Via the germline V gene, CDR1 is MNHEY and CDR2 SVGEGT. Measured from the cysteine to the phenylalanine, the CDR3 is 14 residues long. This entry keeps only the CDR3 DNA: 42 bases, framed from base 1. A distance of 9 bases separates the germline ends of V and J, which lose 2 bases and 3 bases respectively. Whole blood was collected in K2EDTA tubes by collaborating institutions according to the institutions' own protocols. For TCRbeta analysis, collaborators shipped samples in one of three forms: frozen whole blood, isolated PBMCs, or DNA extracted from either of those sample types. TCRbeta CDR3 regions were amplified from genomic DNA by means of the immunoSEQ Assay, a bias-controlled multiplex PCR. The paper's data handling went like this. Within the assay, amplification of reference gene primers was used to estimate how many nucleated cells each sample contained. To quantify the absolute abundance of each unique TCRbeta CDR3 rearrangement, sequence reads were collapsed and filtered. For each sample, productive Simpson clonality was calculated as the square root of Simpson's diversity index over productive rearrangements. The table comes from immuneACCESS by way of TCRdb, which keeps in-frame sequences with V and J called. Part of the clones is missing from these tables; in studies checked, under half for an unresolved V gene and the rest for unknown reasons. The V and J calls and clone size come from that table; D and trimming were worked out from the DNA. The sample records about 150,000 clones, around 82% of which are singletons. The ten largest make up about 15% of the sample.

The TCR was taken from a human donor with acute or convalescent COVID-19. The donor label of this sample is uncertain. Recombination joined TRBV6-2 or TRBV6-3 with TRBJ2-3; TRBD2 might be the D gene, on 6 matching bases. The sample comprised peripheral blood. The nucleotide sequence is TGTGCCAGCAGTTACGGGGGGTCTACAGATACGCAGTATTTT. Translated, this gives CASSYGGSTDTQYF.